This record covers a single T cell receptor (beta chain). What it recognizes is unknown. Primers: 60 Vbeta forward and 13 Jbeta reverse. Here immunoSEQ multiplex PCR was the method, and the copy in TCRdb shows in-frame clones only, minus some. The sample lists about 160,000 clones, roughly 85% seen once, with around 1.5% in the top ten. The sample originates from a study of cytomegalovirus exposure and HLA in healthy donors. At the level of the study: Earlier sequencing of about 179 million T cells yielded around 100 million unique TCR beta sequences.

This CDR3 comprises 18 residues. Per germline, CDR1 MDHEN and CDR2 SYDVKM. Unmatched junction bases numbered 19, after V lost 7 bases and J lost 3 bases. Study conclusions and caveats: The presence/absence work took it that sequencing depth was about the same across donors. The majority of TCR sequences were rare, yet some public TCRs appeared in many donors.

Sequencing was performed on PBMCs. The clonotype originates from a male donor in good health and CMV-seronegative. This chain links TRBV28 with TRBJ2-7; 9 nucleotides line up with TRBD2. CDR3 residues: CASISPGGGVRGVYEQYF. The DNA for the CDR3 is TGTGCCAGCATTTCCCCCGGCGGGGGGGTTAGGGGTGTCTACGAGCAGTACTTC.